Here is one TCR beta chain with its context. The sample is drawn from a study of blood T cell repertoires in COVID-19. Data came from immunoSEQ multiplex PCR; TCRdb stores just in-frame clones and leaves some out. The sample comprises roughly 170,000 clones, 85% to 90% of which are singletons, and around 20% rests with the top ten. The CDR3 consists of 13 residues. Germline V gives CDR1 SGDLS, CDR2 YYNGEE. Trimming left V 4 bases short and J 4 bases short, with 9 bases between. The gene calls are TRBV9 and TRBJ1-3; D unresolved. The sample comprised peripheral blood. The clonotype originates from a man between 65 and 80 years old with active or convalescent COVID-19. The CDR3: CASSTQAGNTIYF. DNA for the CDR3: TGTGCCAGCAGCACCCAGGCGGGAAACACCATATATTTT. Full variable domain (rest looked up from reference TRBV9 and TRBJ1-3): DSGVTQTPKHLITATGQRVTLRCSPRSGDLSVYWYQQSLDQGLQFLIQYYNGEERAKGNILERFSAQQFPDLHSELNLSSLELGDSALYFCASSTQAGNTIYFGEGSWLTVV.